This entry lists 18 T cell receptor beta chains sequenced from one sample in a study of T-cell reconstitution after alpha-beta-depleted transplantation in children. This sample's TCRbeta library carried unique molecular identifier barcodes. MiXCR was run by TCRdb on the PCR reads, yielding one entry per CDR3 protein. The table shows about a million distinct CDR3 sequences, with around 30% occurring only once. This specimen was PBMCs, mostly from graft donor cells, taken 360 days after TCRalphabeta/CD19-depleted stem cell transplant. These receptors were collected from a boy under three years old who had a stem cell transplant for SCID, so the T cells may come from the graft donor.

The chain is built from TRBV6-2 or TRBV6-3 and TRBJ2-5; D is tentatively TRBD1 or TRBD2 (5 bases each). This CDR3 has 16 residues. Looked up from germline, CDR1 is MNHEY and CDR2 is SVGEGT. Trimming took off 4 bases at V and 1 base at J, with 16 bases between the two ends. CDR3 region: CASSSTLRGPQETQYF. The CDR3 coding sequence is TGTGCCAGCAGTTCTACATTACGGGGCCCCCAAGAGACCCAGTACTTC.

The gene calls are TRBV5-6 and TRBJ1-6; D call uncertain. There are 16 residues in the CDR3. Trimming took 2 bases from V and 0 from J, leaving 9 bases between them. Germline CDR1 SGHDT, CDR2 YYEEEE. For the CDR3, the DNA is TGTGCCAGCAGCTTAAGGACGATCTCCTATAATTCACCCCTCCACTTT. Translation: CASSLRTISYNSPLHF.

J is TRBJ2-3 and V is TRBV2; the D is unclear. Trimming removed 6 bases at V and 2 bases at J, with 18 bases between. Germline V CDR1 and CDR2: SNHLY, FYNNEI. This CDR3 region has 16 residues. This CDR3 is CASSPNILLATDTQYF. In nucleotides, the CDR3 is TGTGCCAGCAGCCCGAATATCCTCTTAGCCACAGATACGCAGTATTTT.

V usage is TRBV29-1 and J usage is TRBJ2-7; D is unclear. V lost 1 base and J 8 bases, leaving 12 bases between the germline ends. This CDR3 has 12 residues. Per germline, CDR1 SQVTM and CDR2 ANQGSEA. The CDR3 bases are TGCAGCGTTGAAGGGGTTGGAGACCAGCAGTACTTC. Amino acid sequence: CSVEGVGDQQYF.

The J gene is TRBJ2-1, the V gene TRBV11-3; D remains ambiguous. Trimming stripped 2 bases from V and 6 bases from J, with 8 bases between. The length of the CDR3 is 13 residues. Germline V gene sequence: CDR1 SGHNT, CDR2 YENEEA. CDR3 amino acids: CASSLWYGNEQFF. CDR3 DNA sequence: TGTGCCAGCAGCTTATGGTACGGCAATGAGCAGTTCTTC.

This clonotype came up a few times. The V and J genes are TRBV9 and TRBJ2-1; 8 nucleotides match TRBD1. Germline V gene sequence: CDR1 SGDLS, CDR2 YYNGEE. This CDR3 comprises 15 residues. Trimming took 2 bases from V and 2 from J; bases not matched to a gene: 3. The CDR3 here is CASSVKTGAYNEQFF. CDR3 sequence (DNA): TGTGCCAGCAGCGTTAAGACAGGGGCCTACAATGAGCAGTTCTTC.

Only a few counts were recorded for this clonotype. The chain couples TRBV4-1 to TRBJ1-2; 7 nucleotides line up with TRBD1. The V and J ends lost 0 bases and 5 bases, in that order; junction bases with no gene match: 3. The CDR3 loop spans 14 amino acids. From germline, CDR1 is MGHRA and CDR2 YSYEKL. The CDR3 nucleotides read TGCGCCAGCAGCCAAGACCGGGACAGATATGGCTACACCTTC. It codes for CASSQDRDRYGYTF.

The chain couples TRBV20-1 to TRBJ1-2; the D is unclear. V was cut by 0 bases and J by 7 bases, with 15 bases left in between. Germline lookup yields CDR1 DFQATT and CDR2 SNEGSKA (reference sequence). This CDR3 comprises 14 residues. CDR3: CSARDEGEDGGYTF. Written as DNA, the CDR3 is TGCAGTGCTAGAGATGAGGGTGAGGATGGTGGCTACACCTTC.

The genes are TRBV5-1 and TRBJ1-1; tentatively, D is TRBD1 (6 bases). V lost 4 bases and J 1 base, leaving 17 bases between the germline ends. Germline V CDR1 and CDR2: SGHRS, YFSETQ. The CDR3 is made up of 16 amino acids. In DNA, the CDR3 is TGCGCCAGCAGCCCCGGGGGGGCTCCGGAGAACACTGAAGCTTTCTTT. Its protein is CASSPGGAPENTEAFF.

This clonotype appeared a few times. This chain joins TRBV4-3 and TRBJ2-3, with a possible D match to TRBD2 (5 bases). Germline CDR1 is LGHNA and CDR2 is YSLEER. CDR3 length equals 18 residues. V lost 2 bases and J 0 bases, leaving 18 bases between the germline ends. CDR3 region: CASSQSDFLDSSTDTQYF. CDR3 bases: TGCGCCAGCAGCCAATCTGATTTTTTGGACTCTAGCACAGATACGCAGTATTTT.

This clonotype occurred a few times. The CDR3 spells CAISKRGGEETQYF. The CDR3 bases are TGTGCCATCAGTAAGCGGGGGGGCGAAGAGACCCAGTACTTC. The J gene is TRBJ2-5, the V gene TRBV10-3, with 10 positions matching TRBD2. Germline trimming cut 5 bases from V and 3 bases from J; bases unmatched to any gene: 3. Germline V gene lookup returns CDR1 ENHRY and CDR2 SYGVKD. The CDR3 spans 14 residues.

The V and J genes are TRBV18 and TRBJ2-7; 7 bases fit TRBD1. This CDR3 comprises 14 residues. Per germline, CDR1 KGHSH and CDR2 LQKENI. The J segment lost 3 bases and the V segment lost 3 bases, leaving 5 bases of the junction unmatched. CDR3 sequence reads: CASSPGTADYEQYF. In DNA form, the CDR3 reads TGTGCCAGCTCACCGGGGACAGCGGACTACGAGCAGTACTTC.

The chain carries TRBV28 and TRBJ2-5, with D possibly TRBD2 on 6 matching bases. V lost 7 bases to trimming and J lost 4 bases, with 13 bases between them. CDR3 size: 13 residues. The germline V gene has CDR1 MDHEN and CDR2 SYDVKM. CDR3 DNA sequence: TGTGCCAGCAAGGACTATTTAATAGAGACCCAGTACTTC. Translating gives CASKDYLIETQYF.

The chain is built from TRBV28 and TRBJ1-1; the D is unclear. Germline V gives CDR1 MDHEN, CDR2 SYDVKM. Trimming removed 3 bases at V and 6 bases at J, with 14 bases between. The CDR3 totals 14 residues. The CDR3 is CASSFEVVGAEAFF. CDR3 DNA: TGTGCCAGCAGTTTCGAAGTTGTGGGCGCTGAAGCTTTCTTT.

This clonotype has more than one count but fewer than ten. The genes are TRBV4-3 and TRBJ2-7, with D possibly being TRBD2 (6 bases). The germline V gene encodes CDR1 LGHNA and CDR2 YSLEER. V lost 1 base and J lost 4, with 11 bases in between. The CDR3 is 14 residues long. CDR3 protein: CASSQGGERYEQYF. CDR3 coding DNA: TGCGCCAGCAGCCAAGGGGGGGAGAGGTACGAGCAGTACTTC.

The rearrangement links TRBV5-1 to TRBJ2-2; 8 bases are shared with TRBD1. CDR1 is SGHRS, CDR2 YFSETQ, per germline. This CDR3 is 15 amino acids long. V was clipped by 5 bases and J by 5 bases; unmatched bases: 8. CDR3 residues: CASRPTGGGTGELFF. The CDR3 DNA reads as TGCGCCAGCAGGCCAACAGGGGGAGGAACCGGGGAGCTGTTTTTT.

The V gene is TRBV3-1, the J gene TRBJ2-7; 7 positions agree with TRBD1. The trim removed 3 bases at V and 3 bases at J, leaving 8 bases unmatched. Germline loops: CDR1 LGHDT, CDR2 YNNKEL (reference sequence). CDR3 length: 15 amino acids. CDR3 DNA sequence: TGTGCCAGCAGCCATAACTCACAGGGGATCTACGAGCAGTACTTC. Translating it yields CASSHNSQGIYEQYF.

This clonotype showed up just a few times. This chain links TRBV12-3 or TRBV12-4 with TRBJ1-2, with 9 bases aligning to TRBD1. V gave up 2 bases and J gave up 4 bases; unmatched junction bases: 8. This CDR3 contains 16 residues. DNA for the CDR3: TGTGCCAGCAGTTTAAAGGTGGGACAGGGAAGCTATGGCTACACCTTC. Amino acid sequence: CASSLKVGQGSYGYTF.